This record looks at one T cell receptor (beta chain) sequence and its context. Original handling: It was from reference gene primer amplification that nucleated cell counts were estimated. Assay: immunoSEQ multiplex PCR; the TCRdb copy retains only in-frame clones and omits some. V and J calls and clone size are as listed in that table; D and trimming were resolved from the DNA. Of 85,000 to 95,000 clones detected, around 89% appear once; the ten largest clones hold 0.35% to 0.5%. These data belong to a study of blood T cell repertoires in COVID-19. Study at large: The study drew acute and convalescent COVID-19 samples from the United States, Italy and Spain. Sources were T cells, B-cell-depleted T cells, or PBMCs; the material itself was cDNA or gDNA.

Sequencing used peripheral blood. The source is a man aged 55 to 70 with acute or convalescent COVID-19.

The CDR3: CSVIQGVREAFF. Written as DNA, the CDR3 is TGCAGCGTAATACAGGGGGTTCGTGAAGCTTTCTTT. The gene calls are TRBV29-1 and TRBJ1-1; 8 bases fit TRBD1. J gave up 7 bases and V 6 bases, and 7 bases lay outside the gene matches. The CDR3 length is 12 residues. Germline CDR1 reads SQVTM; CDR2 reads ANQGSEA. Drawing the rest from reference TRBV29-1 and TRBJ1-1, the complete variable domain is SAVISQKPSRDICQRGTSLTIQCQVDSQVTMMFWYRQQPGQSLTLIATANQGSEATYESGFVIDKFPISRPNLTFSTLTVSNMSPEDSSIYLCSVIQGVREAFFGQGTRLTVV.